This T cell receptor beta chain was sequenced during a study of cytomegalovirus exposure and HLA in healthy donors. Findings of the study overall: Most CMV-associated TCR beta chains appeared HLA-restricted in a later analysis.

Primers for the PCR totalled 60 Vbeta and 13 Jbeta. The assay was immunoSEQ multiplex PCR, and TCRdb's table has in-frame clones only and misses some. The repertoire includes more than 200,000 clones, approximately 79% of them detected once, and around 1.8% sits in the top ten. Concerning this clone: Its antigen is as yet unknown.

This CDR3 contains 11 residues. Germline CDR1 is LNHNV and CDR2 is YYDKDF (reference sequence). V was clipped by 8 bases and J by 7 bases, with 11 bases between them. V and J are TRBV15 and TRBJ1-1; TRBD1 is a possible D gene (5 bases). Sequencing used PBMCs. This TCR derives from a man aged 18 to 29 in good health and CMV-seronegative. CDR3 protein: CATGGTSEAFF. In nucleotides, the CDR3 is TGTGCCACCGGGGGGACCAGTGAAGCTTTCTTT.